The 25 T cell receptor beta chains below all came from one sample that was sequenced in a study of identifying expanded T cells in peripheral blood. Using immunoSEQ multiplex PCR, the repertoire was profiled, and TCRdb retains in-frame clones only, with some absent. The sample contains roughly 56,000 clones, around 86% of which appear only once. The specimen was blood. All receptors come from a person aged 18 to 70 in good health.

V and J are TRBV30 and TRBJ2-5, with TRBD2 matching over 9 bases. V lost 0 bases, J lost 2 bases, and 7 bases stayed unmatched. This CDR3 has 16 residues. Germline assignment: CDR1 GTSNPN and CDR2 SVGIG (reference sequence). In nucleotides, the CDR3 is TGTGCCTGGAGTGTACGCGGCGGGAGGGCTCAAGAGACCCAGTACTTC. Translated: CAWSVRGGRAQETQYF.

The chain uses TRBV10-2 and TRBJ2-3, with 8 bases matching TRBD1. This CDR3 spans 15 amino acids. V lost 6 bases and J lost 5; bases outside the gene matches: 10. Germline values: CDR1 WSHSY, CDR2 SAAADI. CDR3 nucleotides: TGCGCCAGCAGGGACAGGGAAAGACTCTTAGATACGCAGTATTTT. Translating gives CASRDRERLLDTQYF.

The rearrangement uses TRBV12-5 and TRBJ2-1, with D uncertain. The germline CDR1 and CDR2 sequences are LGHNT and FRNRAP. This CDR3 is 14 amino acids long. Trimming took off 3 bases at V and 2 bases at J, with 8 bases between the two ends. The CDR3 DNA reads TGTGCTAGTGGTTTTCGGCGGACCTACAATGAGCAGTTCTTC. It specifies CASGFRRTYNEQFF.

This sequence joins TRBV4-2 and TRBJ1-2, with 8 positions matching TRBD1. This CDR3 spans 17 amino acids. Trimming removed 5 bases from V and 5 bases from J; junction bases left unmatched: 16. CDR1 LGHNA and CDR2 YNFKEQ come from the germline V gene. The CDR3 DNA sequence: TGTGCCAGCAGCAAGGACAGGGCTCACGGTGGGAAGTATGGCTACACCTTC. Its protein is CASSKDRAHGGKYGYTF.

V usage is TRBV5-6 and J usage is TRBJ1-2; tentatively, D is TRBD1 (6 bases). The V gene lost 0 bases and the J gene lost 7 bases, with 13 bases spanning the gap. Germline CDR1 is SGHDT and CDR2 is YYEEEE. The CDR3 has 14 residues. The CDR3 loop is CASSLEAGDFGYTF. The CDR3 DNA sequence: TGTGCCAGCAGCTTGGAAGCAGGGGATTTTGGCTACACCTTC.

The chain recombines TRBV27 with TRBJ1-2; TRBD1 matches 7 bases. Unmatched junction bases numbered 14, after V lost 2 bases and J lost 8 bases. CDR1 is MNHEY, CDR2 SMNVEV, per germline (reference sequence). The CDR3 covers 16 residues. CDR3 sequence (DNA): TGTGCCAGCAGTTTAAATGAAGGGGGCGGCGTTTGGGGCTACACCTTC. It encodes CASSLNEGGGVWGYTF.

The V gene is TRBV27, the J gene TRBJ1-1; D unclear. The CDR3 length is 15 residues. Germline V lookup: CDR1 MNHEY, CDR2 SMNVEV (reference sequence). Trimming took 6 bases from V and 1 from J, leaving 15 bases between them. This CDR3 is CASSRTPEKNTEAFF. CDR3 coding DNA: TGTGCCAGCAGCAGGACCCCGGAGAAGAACACTGAAGCTTTCTTT.

The chain has TRBV7-2 and TRBJ2-3, with TRBD1 identical over 8 bases. CDR1 and CDR2 from the germline V gene are SGHTA and FQGNSA. Trimming at V came to 6 bases and at J to 3 bases, leaving 14 bases not matched to a gene. CDR3 length: 17 residues. In nucleotides, the CDR3 is TGTGCCAGCAGTACCGGGACAGGTCTCCCGAGGACAGATACGCAGTATTTT. It yields the protein CASSTGTGLPRTDTQYF. Drawing the rest from reference TRBV7-2 and TRBJ2-3, the complete variable domain is GAGVSQSPSNKVTEKGKDVELRCDPISGHTALYWYRQSLGQGLEFLIYFQGNSAPDKSGLPSDRFSAERTGGSVSTLTIQRTQQEDSAVYLCASSTGTGLPRTDTQYFGPGTRLTVL.

The CDR3 spells CASSPHTPAPMVPNTEAFF. CDR3 in DNA: TGCGCCAGCAGCCCCCATACTCCGGCTCCGATGGTACCGAACACTGAAGCTTTCTTT. This rearrangement joins TRBV5-1 to TRBJ1-1; no definite D call. This CDR3 is built from 19 residues. The germline gives CDR1 SGHRS, CDR2 YFSETQ. V dropped 4 bases and J dropped 1 base, with 26 bases sitting between them.

This clone occurred once. The chain combines TRBV7-2 with TRBJ1-4; D might be TRBD1 (5 bases). CDR3 size: 15 residues. With 3 bases removed from V and 3 bases from J, the gap between germline ends came to 11 bases. CDR1 is SGHTA, CDR2 FQGNSA, per germline. CDR3 sequence (DNA): TGTGCCAGCAGCTTCGCAGGGTTACCTAATGAAAAACTGTTTTTT. As protein: CASSFAGLPNEKLFF.

This rearrangement joins TRBV18 to TRBJ2-2, with D hard to call. The germline V gene encodes CDR1 KGHSH and CDR2 LQKENI. The CDR3 runs 13 residues. V lost 3 bases, J lost 1 base, and 3 bases lay in between. This CDR3 reads CASSPGNTGELFF. The CDR3 nucleotides read TGTGCCAGCTCACCGGGGAACACCGGGGAGCTGTTTTTT.

The rearrangement joins TRBV5-1 to TRBJ2-1; 8 nucleotides agree with TRBD2. The CDR3 sequence is 16 residues long. V trimming: 4 bases; J trimming: 2 bases; junction bases outside the gene matches: 8. From germline, CDR1 is SGHRS and CDR2 YFSETQ. CDR3 in DNA: TGCGCCAGCAGCCAGAGCGGGAGAGGGACCTACAATGAGCAGTTCTTC. This encodes CASSQSGRGTYNEQFF.

V and J are TRBV13 and TRBJ2-3; D is undetermined. This CDR3 is built from 14 residues. Per germline, CDR1 PRHDT and CDR2 FYEKMQ (reference sequence). Trimming cost V 1 base and J 6 bases, with 11 bases left between them. In nucleotides, the CDR3 is TGTGCCAGCAGCTTAGTCCTCCTCCGGGATACGCAGTATTTT. Its protein is CASSLVLLRDTQYF.

The rearrangement uses TRBV18 and TRBJ2-1, with 9 bases aligning to TRBD2. CDR1 is KGHSH, CDR2 LQKENI, per germline. This CDR3 contains 18 residues. Trimming removed 2 bases from V and 5 bases from J; junction bases left unmatched: 13. The CDR3 loop reads CASSPSSGAGGPHNEQFF. The CDR3 DNA is TGTGCCAGCTCACCAAGCTCTGGTGCGGGAGGGCCCCACAATGAGCAGTTCTTC.

V and J are TRBV5-1 and TRBJ2-7; 8 bases match TRBD1. V was clipped by 0 bases and J by 7 bases; unmatched bases: 15. The CDR3 contains 17 residues. The germline gives CDR1 SGHRS, CDR2 YFSETQ. The CDR3 region is CASSLGDLRQGAEEQYV. DNA of the CDR3: TGCGCCAGCAGCTTGGGGGATCTCCGGCAGGGGGCTGAGGAGCAGTACGTC.

The chain uses TRBV9 and TRBJ1-1; 10 nucleotides match TRBD1. The germline gives CDR1 SGDLS, CDR2 YYNGEE. The CDR3 is 15 residues long. Trimming took 1 base from V and 5 from J; bases not matched to a gene: 5. The CDR3 is CASSVKTGGATEAFF. CDR3 coding DNA: TGTGCCAGCAGCGTAAAGACAGGGGGCGCGACTGAAGCTTTCTTT. The full variable domain, in which reference TRBV9 and TRBJ1-1 provide the parts outside the CDR3, is DSGVTQTPKHLITATGQRVTLRCSPRSGDLSVYWYQQSLDQGLQFLIQYYNGEERAKGNILERFSAQQFPDLHSELNLSSLELGDSALYFCASSVKTGGATEAFFGQGTRLTVV.

This clone was observed a few times. The chain is built from TRBV6-1 and TRBJ2-5; D possibly uses TRBD1 or TRBD2 (5 bases each). The CDR3 length is 12 residues. Germline CDR1 is MNHNS and CDR2 is SASEGT. Trimming removed 3 bases from V and 8 bases from J, with 10 bases in between. The CDR3 DNA is TGTGCCAGCAGTGACCTGGGACCAACCCAGTACTTC. Translating it yields CASSDLGPTQYF.

This chain uses TRBV30 with TRBJ2-1; D call uncertain. CDR1 GTSNPN and CDR2 SVGIG come from the germline V gene (reference sequence). This CDR3 has 11 residues. Trimming removed 4 bases from V and 5 bases from J, with 6 bases in between. CDR3 amino acids: CAWTWDNEQFF. Here the CDR3 DNA reads TGTGCCTGGACTTGGGACAATGAGCAGTTCTTC.

The chain employs TRBV14 and TRBJ2-7; no firm D call. Deletions cut 0 bases from V and 3 bases from J, with 6 bases between. Germline V lookup: CDR1 SGHDN, CDR2 FVKESK. The CDR3 totals 13 residues. CDR3 in DNA: TGTGCCAGCAGCCAAGACTCAGTCTACGAGCAGTACTTC. The encoded protein is CASSQDSVYEQYF.

This clone has a count of ten or more. The rearrangement joins TRBV7-9 to TRBJ1-2; weak D call: TRBD1 (5 bases). Germline CDR1 reads SEHNR; CDR2 reads FQNEAQ (reference sequence). V was pared by 9 bases and J by 8 bases, with 13 bases between. This CDR3 is built from 11 residues. CDR3 coding DNA: TGTGCCAGTAAAGCTGGGGGAGGCTACACCTTC. It encodes CASKAGGGYTF.

This clone was detected only once. The chain recombines TRBV6-1 with TRBJ1-2; unclear D gene. The CDR3 sequence is 13 residues long. Trimming left V 1 base short and J 1 base short, with 4 bases between. Germline CDR1 is MNHNS and CDR2 is SASEGT. CDR3 nucleotide sequence: TGTGCCAGCAGTGAAGGTCTTAACTATGGCTACACCTTC. Translating gives CASSEGLNYGYTF.

This clone has only a few counts. The chain recombines TRBV5-4 with TRBJ2-7; 8 positions agree with TRBD1. This CDR3 has 15 amino acids. Germline-derived CDR1 and CDR2 are SGHNT and YYREEE (reference sequence). J gave up 0 bases and V 3 bases, and 5 bases lay outside the gene matches. The CDR3 sequence: CASSSTGVSSYEQYF. CDR3 DNA: TGTGCCAGCAGCTCGACAGGGGTGAGCTCCTACGAGCAGTACTTC.

V gene TRBV4-1 combines with J gene TRBJ1-5, with D uncertain. V lost 0 bases and J 5 bases, leaving 11 bases between the germline ends. The CDR3 loop spans 15 amino acids. CDR1 MGHRA and CDR2 YSYEKL come from the germline V gene. CDR3 amino acids: CASSQEGQVDQPQHF. DNA of the CDR3: TGCGCCAGCAGCCAAGAAGGGCAGGTTGATCAGCCCCAGCATTTT.

V is TRBV25-1 and J is TRBJ2-2; the D gene is possibly TRBD2 (6 bases). The V and J ends lost 2 bases and 1 base respectively, with 14 bases between them. The CDR3 runs 17 residues. Germline V CDR1 and CDR2: MGHDK, SYGVNS. Here the CDR3 DNA reads TGTGCCAGCAGTGAACCTGGCCTCGGGGGGAACACCGGGGAGCTGTTTTTT. Translation: CASSEPGLGGNTGELFF.

The CDR3 DNA sequence: TGTGCCAGCAGCTTAGCTGAGACTAGCGGGAGGATCTCCTACGAGCAGTACTTC. Translation gives CASSLAETSGRISYEQYF. The chain employs TRBV7-8 and TRBJ2-7; 13 bases map to TRBD2. Per the germline V gene, CDR1 is SGHVS and CDR2 is FQNEAQ. The CDR3 totals 18 residues. Losses at the gene ends were 0 bases for V and 0 bases for J; bases not matched to a gene: 5.